The text below deals with one TCR beta chain. The target antigen is unknown. The data derive from a study of STAT5B mutations in CD4+ large granular lymphocyte leukemia. Regarding the study as a whole: Without putative leukemic clones, patient CD4-sorted repertoires remained more clonal than healthy CD4+ repertoires.

Sequencing used immunoSEQ multiplex PCR; TCRdb keeps in-frame clones, though not all of them. The sample yields 22,000 or so clones, over 70% seen once. The CDR3 spans 14 residues. Germline loops: CDR1 SGHTA, CDR2 FQGTGA. Trimming left V 2 bases short and J 3 bases short, with 8 bases between. The sequence came from a human donor in good health. What was sequenced was CD4+ T cells from blood buffy coats. This chain joins TRBV7-3 and TRBJ1-5; no firm D call. CDR3 in DNA: TGTGCCAGCAGCTTATCAGACCCCAATCAGCCCCAGCATTTT. Residues: CASSLSDPNQPQHF.